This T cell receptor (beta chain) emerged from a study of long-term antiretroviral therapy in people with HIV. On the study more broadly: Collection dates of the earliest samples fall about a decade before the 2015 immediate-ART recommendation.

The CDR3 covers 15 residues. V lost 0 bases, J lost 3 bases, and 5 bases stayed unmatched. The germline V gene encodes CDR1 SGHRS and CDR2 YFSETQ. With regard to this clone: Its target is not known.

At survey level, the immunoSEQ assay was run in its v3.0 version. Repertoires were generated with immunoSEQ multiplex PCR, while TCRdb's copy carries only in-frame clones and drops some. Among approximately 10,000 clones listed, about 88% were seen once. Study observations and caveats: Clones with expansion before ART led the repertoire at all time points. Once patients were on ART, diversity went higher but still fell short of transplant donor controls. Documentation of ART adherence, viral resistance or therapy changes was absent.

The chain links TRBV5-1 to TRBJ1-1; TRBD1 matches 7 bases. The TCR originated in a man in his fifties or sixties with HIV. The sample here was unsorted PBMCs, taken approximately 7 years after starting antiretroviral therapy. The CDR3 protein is CASSLGQGRDTEAFF. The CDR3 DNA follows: TGCGCCAGCAGCTTGGGACAGGGCCGGGACACTGAAGCTTTCTTT.